This T cell receptor (beta chain) emerged from a study of shared clonotypes between healthy human individuals. Trimming shortened V by 7 bases and J by 9 bases, and 16 bases separated the two germline ends. Germline V lookup: CDR1 DFQATT, CDR2 SNEGSKA (reference sequence). This CDR3 region has 11 residues. Investigators divided CD4+ cells into CD45RA+ naive and CD45RA-negative memory subsets. The assay was run at deep level. The protocol was immunoSEQ multiplex PCR, while the TCRdb copy is restricted to in-frame clones and leaves out a portion. The sample contains about 770,000 clones, roughly 72% of which appear only once.

The receptor comes from a woman aged 30 to 39 in good health. This chain uses TRBV20-1 with TRBJ2-7, with D unclear. The source material was memory CD4+ T cells sorted from blood. Subset specified: CD45RA-negative fraction. CDR3 bases: TGCAGTGTGAGGCCTGGCTTCGTGCAGTACTTC. This gives the protein CSVRPGFVQYF.